The 21 T cell receptor beta chains presented below share a single source sample, sequenced in a study of shared clonotypes between healthy human individuals. Produced via immunoSEQ multiplex PCR; TCRdb's table is partial and in-frame only. Of approximately 1,500,000 clones listed, around 97% are singletons. The sequencing sample was made of naive CD4+ T cells sorted from blood. The subset here: CD45RA+ positively selected. All receptors come from a man aged 25-40 years in good health.

This clone was observed once. The V and J genes are TRBV4-1 and TRBJ2-5; no definite D call. The CDR3 is made up of 13 amino acids. V dropped 4 bases and J dropped 5 bases, with 11 bases sitting between them. Germline V gene lookup returns CDR1 MGHRA and CDR2 YSYEKL. This CDR3 is CASSRIVGETQYF. The CDR3 DNA sequence: TGCGCCAGCAGCCGAATAGTCGGGGAGACCCAGTACTTC.

Concerning this clone: Distinct nucleotide sequences in the sample also encode this CDR3. The chain couples TRBV28 to TRBJ2-6; D ambiguous. The CDR3 is made up of 13 amino acids. The ends were cut back, 6 bases at V and 0 bases at J, with 3 bases in the middle. The germline V gene has CDR1 MDHEN and CDR2 SYDVKM. The CDR3 coding sequence is TGTGCCAGCAGCAGCTCTGGGGCCAACGTCCTGACTTTC. It yields the protein CASSSSGANVLTF.

The CDR3 DNA reads as TGCGCCAGCTCTTATTCAATACCGGGCCCCGGGGAGCTGTTTTTT. This gives the protein CASSYSIPGPGELFF. The chain joins TRBV5-1 to TRBJ2-2; no clear D gene. The CDR3 runs 15 residues. Germline CDR1 is SGHRS and CDR2 is YFSETQ. The V end was cut by 7 bases, the J end by 6 bases, with 19 bases between.

The chain combines TRBV18 with TRBJ2-7; 11 positions agree with TRBD1. Trimming took 3 bases from V and 4 from J; bases not matched to a gene: 8. The CDR3 is made up of 16 amino acids. Germline V gives CDR1 KGHSH, CDR2 LQKENI. In nucleotides, the CDR3 is TGTGCCAGCTCACCCATTTCCGGGACAGGGGGATACGAGCAGTACTTC. It codes for CASSPISGTGGYEQYF.

The rearrangement joins TRBV19 to TRBJ1-5; D remains unclear. The CDR3 length is 17 residues. V lost 6 bases and J 0 bases, leaving 18 bases between the germline ends. CDR1 and CDR2 (germline): LNHDA, SQIVND (reference sequence). CDR3 sequence reads: CASSPDRRLYSNQPQHF. The CDR3, as DNA: TGTGCCAGTAGCCCAGACCGAAGGCTTTATAGCAATCAGCCCCAGCATTTT.

With regard to this clone: The same CDR3 arises from other DNA sequences in this sample as well. The gene calls are TRBV5-1 and TRBJ2-1; D unclear. The germline CDR1 and CDR2 sequences are SGHRS and YFSETQ. The CDR3 is made up of 14 amino acids. Trimming removed 0 bases from V and 4 bases from J, with 8 bases in between. The CDR3 nucleotides are TGCGCCAGCAGCTTGGAGGCCGTATACAATGAGCAGTTCTTC. Its translation: CASSLEAVYNEQFF.

The J gene is TRBJ1-1, the V gene TRBV6-6; D possibly corresponds to TRBD1 (5 bases). The V and J ends lost 2 bases and 11 bases respectively, with 12 bases between them. Germline CDR1 is MNHNY and CDR2 is SVGAGI (reference sequence). CDR3 length: 12 residues. CDR3 sequence reads: CASSYSAGFAFF. The CDR3 bases are TGTGCCAGCAGTTACAGTGCAGGGTTCGCTTTCTTT.

CDR3 sequence (DNA): TGTGCCAGCAGACGCCTACATTGGCATCATCAGCCCCAGCATTTT. Translated, it gives CASRRLHWHHQPQHF. The V call is TRBV21-1, the J call TRBJ1-5. TRBV21-1 is a pseudogene. This CDR3 has 15 amino acids.

The chain uses TRBV28 and TRBJ1-5; D ambiguous. Trimming removed 7 bases from V and 6 bases from J, with 13 bases in between. The CDR3 is 13 amino acids. The V gene's germline CDR1 is MDHEN and CDR2 SYDVKM. CDR3 in amino acids: CASTLKRGQPQHF. CDR3 nucleotide sequence: TGTGCCAGCACCTTAAAGAGAGGTCAGCCCCAGCATTTT. The variable domain in full, completed from reference TRBV28 and TRBJ1-5, reads DVKVTQSSRYLVKRTGEKVFLECVQDMDHENMFWYRQDPGLGLRLIYFSYDVKMKEKGDIPEGYSVSREKKERFSLILESASTNQTSMYLCASTLKRGQPQHFGDGTRLSIL.

About this clone: This same CDR3 is encoded by further DNA sequences in the sample. The CDR3: CSARTGGTGELFF. The DNA for the CDR3 is TGCAGCGCCCGGACAGGCGGCACCGGGGAGCTGTTTTTT. The chain uses TRBV29-1 and TRBJ2-2; 7 nucleotides line up with TRBD1. CDR3 size: 13 residues. Germline-derived CDR1 and CDR2 are SQVTM and ANQGSEA. J was trimmed by 4 bases and V by 7 bases; bases with no gene match: 6.

As regards this clone: Other DNA variants within this sample encode the same CDR3. The genes are TRBV5-1 and TRBJ2-5; TRBD1 matches 10 bases. J gave up 3 bases and V 2 bases, and 1 base lay outside the gene matches. The germline V gene encodes CDR1 SGHRS and CDR2 YFSETQ. This CDR3 is 14 amino acids long. CDR3 in amino acids: CASSLGQGEETQYF. CDR3 nucleotides: TGCGCCAGCAGCTTAGGACAGGGGGAAGAGACCCAGTACTTC.

The chain links TRBV7-3 to TRBJ1-1; no clear D. The CDR3 loop spans 17 amino acids. Germline V gene lookup returns CDR1 SGHTA and CDR2 FQGTGA. Trimming took 2 bases from V and 1 from J, leaving 17 bases between them. The DNA for the CDR3 is TGTGCCAGCAGCTTATTACCCCCCAACGCTAGGAACACTGAAGCTTTCTTT. Translating it yields CASSLLPPNARNTEAFF.

This chain uses TRBV7-8 with TRBJ1-1; D is possibly TRBD1 (6 bases). V was cut by 6 bases and J by 5 bases, with 16 bases left in between. CDR1 and CDR2 (germline): SGHVS, FQNEAQ. This CDR3 is 14 amino acids long. CDR3 in DNA: TGTGCCAGCAGACAAGGGGGTGTACGGACTGAAGCTTTCTTT. Translation: CASRQGGVRTEAFF.

The J gene is TRBJ2-4, the V gene TRBV11-2; possibly TRBD1 for D (7 bases). This CDR3 has 14 residues. V gave up 5 bases and J gave up 12 bases, with 20 bases separating them. CDR1 and CDR2 from the germline V gene are SGHAT and FQNNGV. The CDR3 protein is CASSPLEGALGQYF. The CDR3 DNA reads as TGTGCCAGCAGCCCCCTGGAGGGGGCGCTCGGTCAGTACTTC.

Turning to this clone: In the same sample, other DNA sequences code for this CDR3. The chain links TRBV5-1 to TRBJ2-1; 11 bases map to TRBD2. V lost 3 bases and J lost 4; bases outside the gene matches: 3. The CDR3 totals 15 residues. The germline V gene has CDR1 SGHRS and CDR2 YFSETQ. The DNA of the CDR3 is TGCGCCAGCAGCTCGGGACTAGCGGAGTACAATGAGCAGTTCTTC. This encodes CASSSGLAEYNEQFF.

The rearrangement joins TRBV10-3 to TRBJ1-1, with a possible D match to TRBD1 (5 bases). CDR1 is ENHRY, CDR2 SYGVKD, per germline. V was shortened by 6 bases and J by 1 base, with 9 bases between the two germline ends. This CDR3 is 13 amino acids long. In DNA form, the CDR3 reads TGTGCCATCAGAGACAGCAGGAACACTGAAGCTTTCTTT. Translation: CAIRDSRNTEAFF.

The gene calls are TRBV21-1 and TRBJ1-3; the table's D gene call, TRBD1, was not cross checked with the DNA. TRBV21-1 is recorded as a pseudogene. This CDR3 has 15 amino acids. Here the CDR3 reads CASQSQGARGNTIYF. The CDR3 nucleotides are TGTGCCAGCCAATCTCAGGGGGCCCGTGGAAACACCATATATTTT.

V gene TRBV5-1 combines with J gene TRBJ1-4; D unclear. The length of the CDR3 is 18 residues. With 5 bases removed from V and 0 bases from J, the gap between germline ends came to 20 bases. Germline lookup yields CDR1 SGHRS and CDR2 YFSETQ. This chain's CDR3 is CASRNSREEGATNEKLFF. The CDR3 DNA reads TGCGCCAGCAGGAATAGTCGGGAGGAGGGAGCAACTAATGAAAAACTGTTTTTT.

This rearrangement joins TRBV5-1 to TRBJ1-2; D is uncertain. Deletions cut 4 bases from V and 3 bases from J, with 16 bases between. This CDR3 spans 15 amino acids. CDR1 and CDR2 (germline): SGHRS, YFSETQ. The CDR3 loop reads CASSTSGLLDYGYTF. The DNA of the CDR3 is TGCGCCAGCAGCACCTCGGGTCTTTTGGACTATGGCTACACCTTC.

This chain joins TRBV28 and TRBJ1-1, with D possibly being TRBD1 (6 bases). The CDR3 runs 15 residues. CDR1 and CDR2 (germline): MDHEN, SYDVKM. V gave up 3 bases and J gave up 7 bases, with 18 bases separating them. The CDR3 loop reads CASSFDRLRVGEAFF. CDR3 DNA: TGTGCCAGCAGTTTCGACAGGTTGAGGGTCGGTGAAGCTTTCTTT.

DNA for the CDR3: TGTGCCAGCAGTTCTCCTCCCGGGCATGGCTACACCTTC. This translates into CASSSPPGHGYTF. The chain carries TRBV27 and TRBJ1-2; no firm D call. V was shortened by 4 bases and J by 6 bases, with 12 bases between the two germline ends. CDR3 size: 13 residues. Germline V lookup: CDR1 MNHEY, CDR2 SMNVEV (reference sequence).